This entry lists 24 T cell receptor beta chains sequenced from one sample in a study of blood T cell repertoires in COVID-19. Assay used: immunoSEQ multiplex PCR; TCRdb lists only in-frame clones, some missing. The table records 150,000 to 200,000 clones, roughly 86% of them present only once. Material for sequencing was peripheral blood. All receptors derive from an elderly woman in a cohort sampled during active or convalescent COVID-19.

This chain connects TRBV5-1 to TRBJ1-5; no clear D gene. Germline V CDR1 and CDR2: SGHRS, YFSETQ. The CDR3 covers 13 residues. The V and J ends lost 0 bases and 3 bases respectively, with 4 bases between them. The DNA for the CDR3 is TGCGCCAGCAGCTTGGGAGACAATCAGCCCCAGCATTTT. As protein: CASSLGDNQPQHF. Filled out from reference TRBV5-1 and TRBJ1-5, the complete variable domain reads KAGVTQTPRYLIKTRGQQVTLSCSPISGHRSVSWYQQTPGQGLQFLFEYFSETQRNKGNFPGRFSGRQFSNSRSEMNVSTLELGDSALYLCASSLGDNQPQHFGDGTRLSIL.

The chain couples TRBV30 to TRBJ2-5, with 9 positions matching TRBD1. V lost 3 bases and J lost 5; bases outside the gene matches: 10. The CDR3 consists of 15 residues. Germline V gives CDR1 GTSNPN, CDR2 SVGIG (reference sequence). CDR3 loop: CAWSAGQGFGETQYF. The CDR3 DNA is TGTGCCTGGAGCGCGGGACAGGGATTCGGTGAGACCCAGTACTTC.

V is TRBV5-1 and J is TRBJ1-6; D not certain. The CDR3 runs 14 residues. Trimming shortened V by 3 bases and J by 9 bases, and 13 bases separated the two germline ends. CDR1 is SGHRS, CDR2 YFSETQ, per germline. CDR3 sequence (DNA): TGCGCCAGCAGCTCAGCGGGAGAAAGTTCACCCCTCCACTTT. Its translation: CASSSAGESSPLHF.

J is TRBJ2-5 and V is TRBV7-9; TRBD2 agrees at 10 bases. Losses at the gene ends were 5 bases for V and 3 bases for J; bases not matched to a gene: 9. CDR3 length: 16 residues. From germline, CDR1 is SEHNR and CDR2 FQNEAQ (reference sequence). CDR3 loop: CASSPRGLASKETQYF. DNA for the CDR3: TGTGCCAGCAGCCCCCGGGGACTAGCGTCCAAAGAGACCCAGTACTTC.

J is TRBJ2-5 and V is TRBV5-1; TRBD1 is a possible D gene (7 bases). Trimming stripped 0 bases from V and 4 bases from J, with 19 bases between. The length of the CDR3 is 17 residues. Germline V lookup: CDR1 SGHRS, CDR2 YFSETQ. The CDR3 loop is CASSLGWRGQGGETQYF. CDR3 bases: TGCGCCAGCAGCTTGGGCTGGAGGGGGCAAGGCGGAGAGACCCAGTACTTC.

This clone was seen a few times. This sequence joins TRBV29-1 and TRBJ2-6, with 8 positions matching TRBD1. The CDR3 extends over 15 amino acids. Germline V gives CDR1 SQVTM, CDR2 ANQGSEA. V was pared by 4 bases and J by 4 bases, with 6 bases of the junction left unmatched. CDR3 protein: CSVATGTGGANVLTF. CDR3 nucleotides: TGCAGCGTTGCCACGGGGACAGGAGGGGCCAACGTCCTGACTTTC.

The chain combines TRBV12-3 or TRBV12-4 with TRBJ2-5, with 7 bases fitting TRBD1. This CDR3 comprises 13 residues. V gave up 6 bases and J gave up 4 bases; unmatched junction bases: 5. The DNA for the CDR3 is TGTGCCAGCAGCCTACAGGGGCGAGAGACCCAGTACTTC. This sequence encodes CASSLQGRETQYF.

This clone appeared once. The chain combines TRBV20-1 with TRBJ1-5, with D unclear. The germline CDR1 and CDR2 sequences are DFQATT and SNEGSKA (reference sequence). V lost 3 bases, J lost 3 bases, and 12 bases lay in between. This CDR3 has 14 residues. The CDR3 DNA reads TGCAGTGCTAGTAGTTCCCAGATCAATCAGCCCCAGCATTTT. This encodes CSASSSQINQPQHF.

The V call is TRBV19, the J call TRBJ1-5; 8 positions agree with TRBD1. The CDR3 covers 18 residues. V lost 3 bases, J lost 2 bases, and 12 bases stayed unmatched. Germline CDR1 LNHDA, CDR2 SQIVND (reference sequence). The CDR3 region has the DNA TGTGCCAGTAGTATTTCTCACATCAGGGGGCTCGGCAATCAGCCCCAGCATTTT. Translating gives CASSISHIRGLGNQPQHF.

V and J are TRBV4-3 and TRBJ1-1, with D possibly matching TRBD1 (5 bases). V lost 0 bases to trimming and J lost 1 base, with 9 bases between them. Germline V gene sequence: CDR1 LGHNA, CDR2 YSLEER. The CDR3 is 15 amino acids. The CDR3 loop is CASSQDVGGNTEAFF. The CDR3 DNA reads TGCGCCAGCAGCCAAGACGTCGGGGGGAACACTGAAGCTTTCTTT.

The chain employs TRBV19 and TRBJ1-5; TRBD1 matches at 7 bases. Germline CDR1 reads LNHDA; CDR2 reads SQIVND (reference sequence). This CDR3 is 13 amino acids long. J was trimmed by 6 bases and V by 5 bases; bases with no gene match: 4. CDR3 in DNA: TGTGCCAGTAGTTTCCAGGGGGTTCAGCCCCAGCATTTT. Translated: CASSFQGVQPQHF.

This clone was picked up a small number of times. The chain's CDR3 is CSASQGTGGFQETQYF. In DNA form, the CDR3 reads TGCAGTGCTAGTCAAGGGACAGGGGGCTTCCAAGAGACCCAGTACTTC. The chain links TRBV20-1 to TRBJ2-5, with 12 positions matching TRBD1. CDR3 size: 16 residues. V lost 3 bases and J lost 1; bases outside the gene matches: 6. From germline, CDR1 is DFQATT and CDR2 SNEGSKA (reference sequence).

V is TRBV5-5 and J is TRBJ2-7, with 9 bases that match TRBD1. Germline values: CDR1 SGHKS, CDR2 YYEKEE (reference sequence). Trimming at V came to 2 bases and at J to 1 base, leaving 7 bases not matched to a gene. This CDR3 has 16 amino acids. In nucleotides, the CDR3 is TGTGCCAGCAGCTTATCTCCGGACAGGGGATCCTACGAGCAGTACTTC. It encodes CASSLSPDRGSYEQYF.

This chain links TRBV19 with TRBJ1-5; D is unresolved. The length of the CDR3 is 14 residues. V lost 0 bases and J lost 7, with 10 bases in between. Per germline, CDR1 LNHDA and CDR2 SQIVND (reference sequence). CDR3 loop: CASSIESRGQPQHF. DNA for the CDR3: TGTGCCAGTAGTATAGAGTCGCGAGGGCAGCCCCAGCATTTT.

This chain connects TRBV5-5 to TRBJ1-3; D uncertain. CDR1 is SGHKS, CDR2 YYEKEE, per germline (reference sequence). This CDR3 region has 15 residues. V was cut by 1 base and J by 4 bases, with 12 bases left in between. The CDR3 protein is CASSLTEPFGNTIYF. The CDR3 bases are TGTGCCAGCAGCTTGACAGAGCCTTTCGGAAACACCATATATTTT.

This clone was counted at least ten times. The chain carries TRBV19 and TRBJ2-2; 11 bases agree with TRBD1. CDR1 and CDR2 from the germline V gene are LNHDA and SQIVND (reference sequence). V was pared by 4 bases and J by 3 bases, with 4 bases of the junction left unmatched. This CDR3 comprises 16 residues. The CDR3, as DNA: TGTGCCAGTAGTACTCGGACAGGGGGCGACACCGGGGAGCTGTTTTTT. Protein product: CASSTRTGGDTGELFF.

This chain links TRBV29-1 with TRBJ1-3, with 11 bases that match TRBD1. After removal of 2 bases from V and 0 bases from J, the junction contained 3 bases not matched to a gene. The CDR3 spans 16 residues. CDR1 and CDR2 from the germline V gene are SQVTM and ANQGSEA. The CDR3 DNA reads as TGCAGCGTTGAAAGGGACAGGGGGATCTCTGGAAACACCATATATTTT. It specifies CSVERDRGISGNTIYF.

The table lists this clone with a count of one. The rearrangement links TRBV5-1 to TRBJ2-5; D may be TRBD2 (6 bases). Trimming left V 3 bases short and J 4 bases short, with 13 bases between. The CDR3 is 14 amino acids. The germline V gene has CDR1 SGHRS and CDR2 YFSETQ. In nucleotides, the CDR3 is TGCGCCAGCAGCTCCTCCGGGGGAGGAGAGACCCAGTACTTC. This codes for CASSSSGGGETQYF.

This chain joins TRBV7-9 and TRBJ2-2; perhaps TRBD2 as D (7 bases). CDR1 and CDR2 from the germline V gene are SEHNR and FQNEAQ (reference sequence). Trimming removed 5 bases at V and 7 bases at J, with 17 bases between. The CDR3 length is 15 residues. CDR3 residues: CASSRRTASGGELFF. The CDR3 nucleotides read TGTGCCAGCAGCCGCCGGACAGCTAGCGGCGGGGAGCTGTTTTTT.

The V and J genes are TRBV4-1 and TRBJ1-5; 9 bases agree with TRBD1. The ends lost 1 base at V and 4 bases at J; junction bases unmatched: 8. The CDR3 is 17 amino acids. Germline V gene data show CDR1 as MGHRA and CDR2 as YSYEKL. The CDR3 DNA reads as TGCGCCAGCAGCCAAGCTTCTTACGGACAGGGGAATCAGCCCCAGCATTTT. Its protein product is CASSQASYGQGNQPQHF.

The chain employs TRBV19 and TRBJ2-1; 10 positions match TRBD2. The CDR3 is made up of 14 amino acids. Germline V gene lookup returns CDR1 LNHDA and CDR2 SQIVND (reference sequence). Losses at the gene ends were 2 bases for V and 7 bases for J; bases not matched to a gene: 2. The CDR3 loop reads CASSISGGANEQFF. The CDR3 DNA reads as TGTGCCAGTAGTATAAGCGGGGGGGCTAATGAGCAGTTCTTC.

This sequence joins TRBV13 and TRBJ1-3; D is undetermined. V was shortened by 5 bases and J by 0 bases, with 5 bases between the two germline ends. Germline values: CDR1 PRHDT, CDR2 FYEKMQ (reference sequence). This CDR3 is 13 amino acids long. The CDR3 nucleotides read TGTGCCAGCAGCCAGTCCTCTGGAAACACCATATATTTT. It yields the protein CASSQSSGNTIYF.

This clone occurred a few times. The V and J genes are TRBV6-2 or TRBV6-3 and TRBJ1-3; 8 positions match TRBD1. Germline V gives CDR1 MNHEY, CDR2 SVGEGT. The CDR3 contains 16 residues. Trimming removed 4 bases from V and 2 bases from J; junction bases left unmatched: 7. The CDR3 DNA sequence: TGTGCCAGCAGTTGGGCAGGGGGCAGCACTGGAAACACCATATATTTT. Protein sequence: CASSWAGGSTGNTIYF.

The V gene is TRBV7-2, the J gene TRBJ1-2, with TRBD1 matching 11 bases. The CDR3 has 19 residues. Germline assignment: CDR1 SGHTA and CDR2 FQGNSA. Trimming cost V 4 bases and J 4 bases; bases outside gene matches: 17. Here the CDR3 DNA reads TGTGCCAGCAGCTATCCCGGGACAGGGGGAACCACCGGTCTCTATGGCTACACCTTC. Translating gives CASSYPGTGGTTGLYGYTF.